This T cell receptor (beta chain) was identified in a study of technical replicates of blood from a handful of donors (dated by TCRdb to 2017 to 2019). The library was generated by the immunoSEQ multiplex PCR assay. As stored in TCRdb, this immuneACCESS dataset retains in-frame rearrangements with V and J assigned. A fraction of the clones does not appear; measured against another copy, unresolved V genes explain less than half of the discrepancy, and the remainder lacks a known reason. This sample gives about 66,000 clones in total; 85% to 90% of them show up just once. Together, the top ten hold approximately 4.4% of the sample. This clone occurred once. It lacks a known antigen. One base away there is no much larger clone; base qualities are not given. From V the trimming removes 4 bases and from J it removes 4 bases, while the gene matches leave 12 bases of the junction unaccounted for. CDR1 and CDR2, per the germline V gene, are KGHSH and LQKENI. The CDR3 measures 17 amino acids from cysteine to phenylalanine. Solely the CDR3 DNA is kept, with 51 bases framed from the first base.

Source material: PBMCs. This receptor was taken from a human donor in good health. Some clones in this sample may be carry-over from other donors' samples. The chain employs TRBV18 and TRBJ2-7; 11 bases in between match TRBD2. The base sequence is TGTGCCAGCTCACTGATGCAATCCGGGACTAGCGGTTACGAGCAGTACTTC. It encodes CASSLMQSGTSGYEQYF.